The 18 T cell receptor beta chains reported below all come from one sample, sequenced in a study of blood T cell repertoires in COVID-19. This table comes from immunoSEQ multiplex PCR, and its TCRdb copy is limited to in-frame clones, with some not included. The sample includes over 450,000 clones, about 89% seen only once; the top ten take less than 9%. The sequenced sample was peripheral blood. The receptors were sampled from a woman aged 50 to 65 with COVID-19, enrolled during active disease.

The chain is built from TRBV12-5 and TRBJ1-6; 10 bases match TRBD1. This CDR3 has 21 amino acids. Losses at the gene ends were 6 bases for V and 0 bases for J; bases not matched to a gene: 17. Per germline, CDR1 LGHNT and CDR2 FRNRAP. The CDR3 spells CASGSDRGPLIISSYNSPLHF. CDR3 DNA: TGTGCTAGTGGGTCCGACAGGGGGCCATTAATAATCAGCTCCTATAATTCACCCCTCCACTTT.

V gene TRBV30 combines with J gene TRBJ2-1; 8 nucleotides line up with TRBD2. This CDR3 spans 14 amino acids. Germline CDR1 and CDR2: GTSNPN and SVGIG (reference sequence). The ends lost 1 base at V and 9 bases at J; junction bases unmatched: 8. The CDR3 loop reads CAWSASGGPGEQFF. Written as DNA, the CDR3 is TGTGCCTGGAGTGCCTCGGGGGGGCCCGGTGAGCAGTTCTTC.

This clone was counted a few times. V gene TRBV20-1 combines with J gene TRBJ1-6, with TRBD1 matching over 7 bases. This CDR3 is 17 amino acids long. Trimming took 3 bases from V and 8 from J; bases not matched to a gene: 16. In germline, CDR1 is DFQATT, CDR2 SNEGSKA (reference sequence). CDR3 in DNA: TGCAGTGCTAGTCTCCTTCCCGCACACAGGGGTGATTCACCCCTCCACTTT. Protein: CSASLLPAHRGDSPLHF.

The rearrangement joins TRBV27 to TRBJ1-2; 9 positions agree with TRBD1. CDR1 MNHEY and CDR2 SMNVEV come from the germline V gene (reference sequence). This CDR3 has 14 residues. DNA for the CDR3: TGTGCGAGCGGACAGGGGATTATCAACTATGGCTACACCTTC. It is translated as CASGQGIINYGYTF.

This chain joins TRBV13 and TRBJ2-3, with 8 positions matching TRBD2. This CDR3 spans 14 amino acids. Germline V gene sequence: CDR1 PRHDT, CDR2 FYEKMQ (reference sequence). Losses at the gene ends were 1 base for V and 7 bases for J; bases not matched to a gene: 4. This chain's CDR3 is CASSLAGGSYTQYF. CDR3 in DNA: TGTGCCAGCAGCTTAGCGGGGGGGTCGTATACGCAGTATTTT. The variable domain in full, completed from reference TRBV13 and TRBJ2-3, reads AAGVIQSPRHLIKEKRETATLKCYPIPRHDTVYWYQQGPGQDPQFLISFYEKMQSDKGSIPDRFSAQQFSDYHSELNMSSLELGDSALYFCASSLAGGSYTQYFGPGTRLTVL.

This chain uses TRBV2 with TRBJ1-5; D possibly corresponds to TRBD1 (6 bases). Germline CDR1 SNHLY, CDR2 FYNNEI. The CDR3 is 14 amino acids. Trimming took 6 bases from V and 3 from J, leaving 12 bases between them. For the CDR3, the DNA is TGTGCCAGCAGCCTGGACAGTACCAATCAGCCCCAGCATTTT. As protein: CASSLDSTNQPQHF.

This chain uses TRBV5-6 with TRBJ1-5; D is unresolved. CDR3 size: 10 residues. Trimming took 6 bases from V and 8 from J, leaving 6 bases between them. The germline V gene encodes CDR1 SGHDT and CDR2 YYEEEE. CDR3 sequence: CASIRKPQHF. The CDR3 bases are TGTGCCAGCATCAGGAAGCCCCAGCATTTT.

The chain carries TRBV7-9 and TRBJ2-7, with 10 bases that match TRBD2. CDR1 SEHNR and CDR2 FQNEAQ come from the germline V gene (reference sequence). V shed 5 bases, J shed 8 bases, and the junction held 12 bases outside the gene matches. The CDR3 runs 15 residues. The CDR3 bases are TGTGCCAGCAGCCATCGGACTAGCGGATCTACGAAGCAGTACTTC. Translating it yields CASSHRTSGSTKQYF.

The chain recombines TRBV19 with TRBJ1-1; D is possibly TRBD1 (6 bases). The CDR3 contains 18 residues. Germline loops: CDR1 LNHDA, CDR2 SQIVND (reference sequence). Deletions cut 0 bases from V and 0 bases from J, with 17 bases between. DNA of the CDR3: TGTGCCAGTAGTATAGAGTATCGACCTGGACAGATGAACACTGAAGCTTTCTTT. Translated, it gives CASSIEYRPGQMNTEAFF. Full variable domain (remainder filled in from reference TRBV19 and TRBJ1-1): DGGITQSPKYLFRKEGQNVTLSCEQNLNHDAMYWYRQDPGQGLRLIYYSQIVNDFQKGDIAEGYSVSREKKESFPLTVTSAQKNPTAFYLCASSIEYRPGQMNTEAFFGQGTRLTVV.

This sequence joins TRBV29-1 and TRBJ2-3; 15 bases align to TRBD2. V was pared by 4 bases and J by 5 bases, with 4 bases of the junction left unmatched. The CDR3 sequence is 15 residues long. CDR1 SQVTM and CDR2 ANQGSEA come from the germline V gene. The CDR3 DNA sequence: TGCAGCGTTGGGACTAGCGGGGGGGGTCGAGATACGCAGTATTTT. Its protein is CSVGTSGGGRDTQYF.

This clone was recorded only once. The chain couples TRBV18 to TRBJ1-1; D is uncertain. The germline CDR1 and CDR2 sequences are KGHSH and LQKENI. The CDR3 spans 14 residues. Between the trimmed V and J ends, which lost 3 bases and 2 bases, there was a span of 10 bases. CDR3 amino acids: CASSPGSGNTEAFF. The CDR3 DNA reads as TGTGCCAGCTCACCGGGAAGCGGAAACACTGAAGCTTTCTTT.

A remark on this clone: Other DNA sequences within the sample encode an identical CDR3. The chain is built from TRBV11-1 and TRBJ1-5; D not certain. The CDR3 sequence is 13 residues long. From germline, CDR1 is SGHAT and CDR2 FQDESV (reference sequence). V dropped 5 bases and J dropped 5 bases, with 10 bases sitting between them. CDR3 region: CASSLGGYQPQHF. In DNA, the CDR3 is TGTGCCAGCAGCCTGGGAGGTTATCAGCCCCAGCATTTT.

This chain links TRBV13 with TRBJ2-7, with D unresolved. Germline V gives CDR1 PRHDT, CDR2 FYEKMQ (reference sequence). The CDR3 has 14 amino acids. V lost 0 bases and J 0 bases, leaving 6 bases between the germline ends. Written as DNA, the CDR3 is TGTGCCAGCAGCTTAGGTAGAAGCTCCTACGAGCAGTACTTC. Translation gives CASSLGRSSYEQYF.

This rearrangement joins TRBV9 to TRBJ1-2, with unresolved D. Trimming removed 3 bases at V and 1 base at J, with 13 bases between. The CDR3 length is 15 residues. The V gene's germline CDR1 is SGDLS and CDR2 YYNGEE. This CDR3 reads CASSGGSPNNYGYTF. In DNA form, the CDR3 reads TGTGCCAGCAGCGGCGGTTCCCCAAATAACTATGGCTACACCTTC. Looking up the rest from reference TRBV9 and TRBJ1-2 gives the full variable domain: DSGVTQTPKHLITATGQRVTLRCSPRSGDLSVYWYQQSLDQGLQFLIQYYNGEERAKGNILERFSAQQFPDLHSELNLSSLELGDSALYFCASSGGSPNNYGYTFGSGTRLTVV.

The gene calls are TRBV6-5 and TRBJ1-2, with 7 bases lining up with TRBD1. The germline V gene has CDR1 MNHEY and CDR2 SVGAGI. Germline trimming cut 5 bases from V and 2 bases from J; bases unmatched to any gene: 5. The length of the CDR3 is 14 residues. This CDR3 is CASSPDRENYGYTF. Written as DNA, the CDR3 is TGTGCCAGCAGTCCTGACAGGGAGAACTATGGCTACACCTTC.

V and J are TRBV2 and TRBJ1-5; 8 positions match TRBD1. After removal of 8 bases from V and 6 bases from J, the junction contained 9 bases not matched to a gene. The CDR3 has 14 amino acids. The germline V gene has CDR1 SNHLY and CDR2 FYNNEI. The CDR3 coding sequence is TGTGCCAGCTCAGGGGACAGGAGTATTCAGCCCCAGCATTTT. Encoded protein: CASSGDRSIQPQHF.

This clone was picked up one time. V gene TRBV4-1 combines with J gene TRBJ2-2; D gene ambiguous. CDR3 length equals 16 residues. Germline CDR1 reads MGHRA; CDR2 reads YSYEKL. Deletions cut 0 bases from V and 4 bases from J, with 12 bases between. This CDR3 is CASSQDPGLSTGELFF. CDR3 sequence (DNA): TGCGCCAGCAGCCAAGACCCTGGGCTCTCCACCGGGGAGCTGTTTTTT.

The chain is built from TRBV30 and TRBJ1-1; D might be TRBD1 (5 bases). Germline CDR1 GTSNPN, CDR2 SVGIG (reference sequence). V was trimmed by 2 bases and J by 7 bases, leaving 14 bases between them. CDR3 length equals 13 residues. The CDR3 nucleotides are TGTGCCTGGAGTAACGTCGGAGGGGATGAAGCTTTCTTT. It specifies CAWSNVGGDEAFF.